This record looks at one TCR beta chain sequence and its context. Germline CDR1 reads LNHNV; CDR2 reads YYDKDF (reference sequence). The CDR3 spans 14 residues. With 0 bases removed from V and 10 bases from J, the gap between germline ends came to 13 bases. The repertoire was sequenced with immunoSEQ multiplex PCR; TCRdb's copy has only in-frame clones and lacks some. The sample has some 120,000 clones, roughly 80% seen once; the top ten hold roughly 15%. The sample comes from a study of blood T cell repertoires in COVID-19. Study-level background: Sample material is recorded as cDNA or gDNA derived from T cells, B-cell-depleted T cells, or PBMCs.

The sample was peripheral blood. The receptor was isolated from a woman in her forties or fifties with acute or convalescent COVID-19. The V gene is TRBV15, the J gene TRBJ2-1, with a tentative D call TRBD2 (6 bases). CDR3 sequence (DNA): TGTGCCACCAGCAGAGATCCTAGCGTTCCGGAGCAGTTCTTC. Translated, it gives CATSRDPSVPEQFF.